This TCR beta chain was observed in a study of tumor-infiltrating lymphocytes in primary liver carcinoma. About the study: The patients, men and women alike, were aged 30 to 69 years. Tumors, staged T1-T3 N0M0, spanned about 4 to 10 cm. Sequencing of the samples generated roughly 3.5 to 7.5 million productive TCRbeta reads, with similar yields across tissue types. Study-wide results and caveats: Tumor-adjacent and tumor-blood pairs shared a smaller degree of overlap than tumor region pairs.

TCR beta cDNA came from about 470 ng total RNA, primed with a constant-region primer. Employing slightly modified ARM-PCR, three nested multiplex PCR rounds were run, and these gave rise to the TCR beta libraries. A C-beta reverse primer and TRBV1-TRBV30 forward primers served in each of the first two PCR rounds, at 10 cycles apiece. TCRdb itself ran the multiplex PCR reads through MiXCR, one entry per CDR3 protein. Of more than 85,000 distinct CDR3 sequences listed, approximately 82% were seen once; the top ten hold 15% to 25%. Trimming cost V 7 bases and J 3 bases, with 10 bases left between them. This CDR3 region has 13 residues. Germline V gene lookup returns CDR1 SNHLY and CDR2 FYNNEI. This clonotype was detected ten times or more. The antigen is undetermined. The source material, about 18-31 mg of unsorted bulk tissue, was used to co-extract RNA and DNA.

The chain carries TRBV2 and TRBJ1-5; no firm D call. The sequence was obtained from a man in his forties or fifties with primary liver carcinoma and hepatitis B virus infection. Material for sequencing was liver tumor tissue from sampling region 3. Stated subset: tumor region T3, left-lateral pole. The CDR3 reads CASKRDNNQPQHF. In nucleotides, the CDR3 is TGTGCCAGCAAGAGAGACAACAATCAGCCCCAGCATTTT.